This T cell receptor beta chain was profiled in a study of blood T cell repertoires in COVID-19. Assay: immunoSEQ multiplex PCR; the TCRdb copy retains only in-frame clones and omits some. The repertoire holds around 200,000 clones, with 80% to 90% as singletons. V was clipped by 5 bases and J by 6 bases; unmatched bases: 18. Germline V lookup: CDR1 MGHRA, CDR2 YSYEKL. The CDR3 extends over 18 amino acids. The genes are TRBV4-1 and TRBJ1-2, with TRBD1 identical over 10 bases. The source material was peripheral blood. This receptor was taken from a man aged 45 to 65 with active or convalescent COVID-19. This chain's CDR3 is CASSDTIPGQGLSNGYTF. The CDR3 coding sequence is TGCGCCAGCAGCGATACAATACCGGGACAGGGGTTATCCAATGGCTACACCTTC.